A single sample gave rise to the 16 T cell receptor beta chains below, sequenced in a study of blood T cells in healthy people across ages. Using a J-beta primer mix together with a sample-barcoded 5' primer, a second PCR was run for roughly 6 to 12 cycles. One entry per CDR3 protein, called by TCRdb with MiXCR from the 5' RACE reads. The sample has fewer than 900,000 distinct CDR3 sequences; about 52% are singletons. Sequencing used blood. The receptors stem from a woman aged 55-75 years in good health.

The CDR3 loop is CASSRTLQETQYF. CDR3 DNA sequence: TGTGCCAGCAGCCGGACACTCCAAGAGACCCAGTACTTC. V is TRBV6-5 and J is TRBJ2-5; the D gene is possibly TRBD1 (5 bases). This CDR3 is built from 13 residues. The germline CDR1 and CDR2 sequences are MNHEY and SVGAGI. Between the trimmed V and J ends, which lost 6 bases and 1 base, there was a span of 9 bases.

The chain joins TRBV5-1 to TRBJ2-3, with TRBD2 as a possible D gene (5 bases). V was pared by 3 bases and J by 3 bases, with 11 bases between. CDR1 and CDR2 from the germline V gene are SGHRS and YFSETQ. CDR3 size: 14 residues. The CDR3 DNA reads as TGCGCCAGCAGCTCTCGGACTGGAACAGATACGCAGTATTTT. It is translated as CASSSRTGTDTQYF.

V is TRBV5-1 and J is TRBJ2-7; 8 nucleotides line up with TRBD1. The CDR3 totals 14 residues. Looked up from germline, CDR1 is SGHRS and CDR2 is YFSETQ. Trimming took 4 bases from V and 1 from J; bases not matched to a gene: 4. CDR3 amino acids: CASSRQGRSYEQYF. The CDR3 DNA reads TGCGCCAGCAGCCGACAGGGGAGGTCCTACGAGCAGTACTTC.

This chain links TRBV20-1 with TRBJ2-4, with D unresolved. Judging by the DNA end, TRBJ2-7 fits better; the J call may be wrong. The CDR3 extends over 11 amino acids. Germline V lookup: CDR1 DFQATT, CDR2 SNEGSKA (reference sequence). CDR3 loop: CSARRPAEQYF. The DNA of the CDR3 is TGCAGTGCAAGAAGGCCCGCCGAGCAGTACTTC.

The V call is TRBV20-1, the J call TRBJ1-2, with 8 bases aligning to TRBD1. Trimming cost V 3 bases and J 7 bases; bases outside gene matches: 10. Germline V gene data show CDR1 as DFQATT and CDR2 as SNEGSKA (reference sequence). This CDR3 spans 14 amino acids. In DNA form, the CDR3 reads TGCAGTGCTAGCTCAGGACAGGGCAGAAGTGGCTACACCTTC. Encoded protein: CSASSGQGRSGYTF.

This chain joins TRBV20-1 and TRBJ1-4; D is possibly TRBD1 (6 bases). Germline assignment: CDR1 DFQATT and CDR2 SNEGSKA (reference sequence). Trimming removed 3 bases at V and 5 bases at J, with 19 bases between. The CDR3 length is 16 residues. Here the CDR3 reads CSARSGVNRANEKLFF. The CDR3 nucleotides read TGCAGTGCTAGGTCAGGCGTAAACAGGGCAAATGAAAAACTGTTTTTT.

The chain combines TRBV20-1 with TRBJ2-4; the match to TRBD2 covers 8 bases. Germline-derived CDR1 and CDR2 are DFQATT and SNEGSKA (reference sequence). V shed 8 bases and J 3 bases; nucleotides not matched to a gene: 6. This CDR3 is 13 amino acids long. CDR3 amino acids: CSFREGVKNIQYF. The DNA for the CDR3 is TGCAGTTTCCGGGAGGGCGTCAAAAACATTCAGTACTTC.

This chain links TRBV20-1 with TRBJ2-5; 7 nucleotides agree with TRBD2. The DNA end is a closer match to TRBJ2-7, so the J assignment may be wrong. The germline gives CDR1 DFQATT, CDR2 SNEGSKA (reference sequence). The CDR3 sequence is 15 residues long. Written as DNA, the CDR3 is TGCAGTGCTAGAGATCCCAATGGCGGGAGCCACGAGCAGTACTTC. The encoded protein is CSARDPNGGSHEQYF.

This clonotype has only one observation. The chain employs TRBV20-1 and TRBJ2-5, with 7 bases that match TRBD2. Per the germline V gene, CDR1 is DFQATT and CDR2 is SNEGSKA (reference sequence). This CDR3 has 12 amino acids. The CDR3 nucleotides read TGCAGGGTCGGGAGCGGGGATAAGGAGCAGTACTTC. This gives the protein CRVGSGDKEQYF.

This clonotype was seen a single time. The J gene is TRBJ2-1, the V gene TRBV29-1, with TRBD2 identical over 14 bases. CDR1 and CDR2 (germline): SQVTM, ANQGSEA. Losses at the gene ends were 4 bases for V and 1 base for J; bases not matched to a gene: 6. The CDR3 runs 17 residues. The CDR3 sequence: CSVGGTSGRGSYNEQFF. CDR3 sequence (DNA): TGCAGCGTTGGGGGGACTAGCGGGAGAGGATCCTACAATGAGCAGTTCTTC.

The chain combines TRBV5-1 with TRBJ2-5; the match to TRBD2 covers 8 bases. The CDR3 spans 15 residues. Germline V CDR1 and CDR2: SGHRS, YFSETQ. Unmatched junction bases numbered 7, after V lost 0 bases and J lost 6 bases. The CDR3 DNA reads as TGCGCCAGCAGCTTGGGTCAGGCGGGAGGAAAGACCCAGTACTTC. Translation: CASSLGQAGGKTQYF. The complete variable domain, with remaining parts taken from reference TRBV5-1 and TRBJ2-5, reads KAGVTQTPRYLIKTRGQQVTLSCSPISGHRSVSWYQQTPGQGLQFLFEYFSETQRNKGNFPGRFSGRQFSNSRSEMNVSTLELGDSALYLCASSLGQAGGKTQYFGPGTRLLVL.

V gene TRBV5-1 combines with J gene TRBJ2-5, with 10 bases that match TRBD2. The CDR3 is 14 amino acids. Losses at the gene ends were 6 bases for V and 3 bases for J; bases not matched to a gene: 5. Germline loops: CDR1 SGHRS, CDR2 YFSETQ. CDR3 sequence reads: CASMDSGREETQYF. The CDR3 nucleotides read TGCGCCAGCATGGACAGCGGGAGGGAAGAGACCCAGTACTTC.

The V gene is TRBV7-3, the J gene TRBJ2-1; no definite D call. V lost 0 bases to trimming and J lost 6 bases, with 6 bases between them. Germline CDR1 is SGHTA and CDR2 is FQGTGA. The CDR3 covers 13 residues. This CDR3 is CASSLTPVNEQFF. The CDR3 nucleotides read TGTGCCAGCAGCTTAACCCCGGTCAATGAGCAGTTCTTC.

The chain is built from TRBV4-2 and TRBJ2-7; D gene uncertain. Trimming removed 0 bases at V and 1 base at J, with 10 bases between. Germline CDR1 reads LGHNA; CDR2 reads YNFKEQ. This CDR3 is 15 amino acids long. This chain's CDR3 is CASSQDNRGSYEQYF. Written as DNA, the CDR3 is TGTGCCAGCAGCCAAGATAATCGCGGTTCCTACGAGCAGTACTTC.

This clonotype has more than one count but fewer than ten. V and J are TRBV11-2 and TRBJ1-1; weak D call: TRBD1 (5 bases). Trimming shortened V by 5 bases and J by 2 bases, and 18 bases separated the two germline ends. Germline V gene sequence: CDR1 SGHAT, CDR2 FQNNGV. This CDR3 has 16 residues. The CDR3 nucleotides are TGTGCCAGCAGCCAAAGTAGCGTAAGGGACAACACTGAAGCTTTCTTT. This encodes CASSQSSVRDNTEAFF.

The chain's CDR3 is CASSPLGTVVNEKLFF. In nucleotides, the CDR3 is TGTGCCAGCTCACCACTCGGTACCGTAGTGAATGAAAAACTGTTTTTT. This rearrangement joins TRBV18 to TRBJ1-4; the D is unclear. Trimming stripped 1 base from V and 5 bases from J, with 14 bases between. The germline V gene has CDR1 KGHSH and CDR2 LQKENI. This CDR3 comprises 16 residues. Combining the CDR3 with reference TRBV18 and TRBJ1-4 gives the whole variable domain NAGVMQNPRHLVRRRGQEARLRCSPMKGHSHVYWYRQLPEEGLKFMVYLQKENIIDESGMPKERFSAEFPKEGPSILRIQQVVRGDSAAYFCASSPLGTVVNEKLFFGSGTQLSVL.